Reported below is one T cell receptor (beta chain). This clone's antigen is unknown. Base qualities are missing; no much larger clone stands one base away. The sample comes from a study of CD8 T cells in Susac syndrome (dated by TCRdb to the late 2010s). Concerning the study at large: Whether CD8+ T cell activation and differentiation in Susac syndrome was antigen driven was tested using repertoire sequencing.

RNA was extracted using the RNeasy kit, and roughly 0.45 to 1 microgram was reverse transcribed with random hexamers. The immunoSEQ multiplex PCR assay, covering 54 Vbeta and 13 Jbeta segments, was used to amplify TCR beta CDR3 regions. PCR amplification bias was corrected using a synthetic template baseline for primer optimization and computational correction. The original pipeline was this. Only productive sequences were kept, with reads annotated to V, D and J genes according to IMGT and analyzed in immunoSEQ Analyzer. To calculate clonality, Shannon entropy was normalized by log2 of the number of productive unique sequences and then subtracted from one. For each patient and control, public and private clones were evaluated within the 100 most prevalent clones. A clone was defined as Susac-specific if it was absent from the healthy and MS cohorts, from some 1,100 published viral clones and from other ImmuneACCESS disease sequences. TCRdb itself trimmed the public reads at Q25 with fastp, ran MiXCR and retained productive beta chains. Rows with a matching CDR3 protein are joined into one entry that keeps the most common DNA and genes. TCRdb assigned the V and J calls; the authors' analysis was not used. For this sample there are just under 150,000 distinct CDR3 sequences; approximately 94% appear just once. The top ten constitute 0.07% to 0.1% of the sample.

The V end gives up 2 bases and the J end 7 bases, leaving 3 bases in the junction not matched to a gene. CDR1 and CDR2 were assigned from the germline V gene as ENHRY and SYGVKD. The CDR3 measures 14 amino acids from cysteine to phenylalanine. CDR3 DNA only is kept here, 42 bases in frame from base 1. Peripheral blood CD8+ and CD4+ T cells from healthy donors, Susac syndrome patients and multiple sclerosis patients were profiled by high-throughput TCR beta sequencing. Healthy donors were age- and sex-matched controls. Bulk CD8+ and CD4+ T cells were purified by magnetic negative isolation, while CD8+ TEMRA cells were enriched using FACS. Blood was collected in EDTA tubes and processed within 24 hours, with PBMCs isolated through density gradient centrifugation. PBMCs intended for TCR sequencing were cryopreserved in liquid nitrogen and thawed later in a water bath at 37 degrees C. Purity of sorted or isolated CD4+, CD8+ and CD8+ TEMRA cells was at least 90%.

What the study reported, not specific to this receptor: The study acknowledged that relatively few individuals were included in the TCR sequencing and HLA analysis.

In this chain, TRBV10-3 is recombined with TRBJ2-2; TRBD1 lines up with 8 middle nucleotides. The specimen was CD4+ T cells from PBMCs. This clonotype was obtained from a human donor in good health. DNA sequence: TGTGCCATCAGTGAGGGACAGGGTAACGGGGAGCTGTTTTTT. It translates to CAISEGQGNGELFF.